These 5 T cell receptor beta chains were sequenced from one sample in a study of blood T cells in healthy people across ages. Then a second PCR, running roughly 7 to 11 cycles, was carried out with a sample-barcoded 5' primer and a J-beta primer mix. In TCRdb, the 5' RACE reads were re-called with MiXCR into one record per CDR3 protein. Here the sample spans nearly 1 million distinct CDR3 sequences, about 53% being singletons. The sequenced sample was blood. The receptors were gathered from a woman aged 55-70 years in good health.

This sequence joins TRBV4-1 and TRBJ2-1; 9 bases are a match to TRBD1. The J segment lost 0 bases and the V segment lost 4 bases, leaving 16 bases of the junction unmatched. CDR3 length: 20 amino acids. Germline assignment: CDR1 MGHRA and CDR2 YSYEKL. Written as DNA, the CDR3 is TGCGCCAGCAGCCGAGGCTTTTCAGGACAGGGGCCGAGCTCCTACAATGAGCAGTTCTTC. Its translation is CASSRGFSGQGPSSYNEQFF.

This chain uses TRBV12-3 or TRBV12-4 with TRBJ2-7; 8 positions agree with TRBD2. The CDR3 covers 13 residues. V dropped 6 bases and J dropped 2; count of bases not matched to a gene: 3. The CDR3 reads CASRLSGTYEQYF. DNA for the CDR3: TGTGCCAGCAGACTTAGCGGGACCTACGAGCAGTACTTC.

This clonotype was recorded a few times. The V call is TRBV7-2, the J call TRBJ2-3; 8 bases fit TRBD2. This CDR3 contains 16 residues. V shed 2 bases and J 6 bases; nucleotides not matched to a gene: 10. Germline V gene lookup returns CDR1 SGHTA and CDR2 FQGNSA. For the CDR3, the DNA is TGTGCCAGCAGCTTACGGGACGGGAGGGCCATGGATACGCAGTATTTT. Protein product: CASSLRDGRAMDTQYF.

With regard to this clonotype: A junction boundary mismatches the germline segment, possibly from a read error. The chain's CDR3 is CASSLVDGSHEQYF. The CDR3 coding sequence is TGTGCCAGCAGCTTAGTCGACGGCTCCCACGAGCAGTACTTC. The chain joins TRBV7-2 to TRBJ2-7; D gene uncertain. CDR3 length equals 14 residues. From germline, CDR1 is SGHTA and CDR2 FQGNSA.

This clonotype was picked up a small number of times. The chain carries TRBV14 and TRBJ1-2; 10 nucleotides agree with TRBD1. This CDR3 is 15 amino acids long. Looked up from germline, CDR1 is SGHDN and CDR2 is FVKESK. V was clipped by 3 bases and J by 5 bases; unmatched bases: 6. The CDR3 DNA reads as TGTGCCAGCAGCCAGGCCGGGACAGGGGTTTATGGCTACACCTTC. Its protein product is CASSQAGTGVYGYTF.